This T cell receptor (beta chain) was sequenced during a study of T cell responses to AZD1222 COVID-19 vaccine. Germline V gene data show CDR1 as MDHEN and CDR2 as SYDVKM. V gave up 7 bases and J gave up 1 base, with 16 bases separating them. CDR3 length: 15 residues. Study-wide points: Unmutated variant regions are reportedly the target of nearly half of TCRs that are spike-specific. Spike-specific TCR repertoires showed rising breadth and depth after two AZD1222 doses. The CD4 TCRs associated with vaccination extended across spike and predominated at 160-218 and 743-854. White British ancestry dominated among donors, who included more females, and clonal diversity was possibly underestimated.

Repertoires were generated with immunoSEQ multiplex PCR, while TCRdb's copy carries only in-frame clones and drops some. The table has 45,000 or so clones, about 87% seen once. In the case of this clone: Its antigen is not known.

The sample consisted of peripheral blood, taken 28 days after the second AZD1222 dose. The rearrangement joins TRBV28 to TRBJ1-1; a possible D gene is TRBD1 (6 bases). This receptor was identified in an adult who received the AZD1222 COVID-19 vaccine. The CDR3 DNA follows: TGTGCCAGCACCACTCGGACAGAAGGGAACACTGAAGCTTTCTTT. Protein: CASTTRTEGNTEAFF.